This T cell receptor beta chain was observed in a study of T cell repertoires in cytomegalovirus infection. Across the whole study: CMV epitopes in the study were HLA-C-restricted (recently identified) and HLA-B-restricted (well studied).

Points on this clonotype: Its antigen is unidentified.

Deletions cut 1 base from V and 6 bases from J, with 12 bases between. Germline V CDR1 and CDR2: SGHVS, FNYEAQ. CDR3 length equals 14 residues. TCRdb re-called the reads through MiXCR, storing one row per CDR3 protein. The profile shows 800,000 to 950,000 distinct CDR3 sequences, over 25% of them singletons. Sample: cultured CD8+ T cells from PBMCs, taken from culture after CMV antigen stimulation. This clonotype was obtained from a human donor in good health (CMV status not recorded). Some clones in this sample may be carry-over from other donors' samples. V and J are TRBV7-6 and TRBJ1-1; tentatively, D is TRBD1 (6 bases). As DNA, the CDR3 is TGTGCCAGCAGCTTAGACAGGGTCTGGGCTGAAGCTTTCTTT. This gives the protein CASSLDRVWAEAFF.